The 16 T cell receptor beta chains listed next were all sequenced from one sample in a study of CD8 T cells in ankylosing spondylitis. MiXCR was run by TCRdb on the 5' RACE reads, yielding one entry per CDR3 protein. The table records tens of thousands of distinct CDR3 sequences, about 5% of them present only once. The sample taken for sequencing was blood, either unsorted or a sorted T cell fraction (not recorded which). These receptors originate from a male donor with ankylosing spondylitis or in good health (not recorded which).

The chain uses TRBV20-1 and TRBJ1-6; no reliable D call. V was trimmed by 3 bases and J by 7 bases, leaving 13 bases between them. Germline V gene lookup returns CDR1 DFQATT and CDR2 SNEGSKA (reference sequence). This CDR3 comprises 14 residues. The CDR3 bases are TGCAGTGCTAGCCCCCAGATCAAGAATTCACCCCTCCACTTT. It is translated as CSASPQIKNSPLHF.

Only a few counts were recorded for this clonotype. This chain joins TRBV5-1 and TRBJ2-6, with 11 positions matching TRBD1. Germline-derived CDR1 and CDR2 are SGHRS and YFSETQ. The CDR3 spans 20 residues. V lost 4 bases, J lost 1 base, and 13 bases stayed unmatched. The CDR3 protein is CASSKITWTGGISGANVLTF. The CDR3 DNA reads TGCGCCAGCAGCAAGATAACCTGGACAGGGGGCATTTCTGGGGCCAACGTCCTGACTTTC.

This clonotype came up a few times. It may be a read error: a sequence one base away is much more abundant. This chain links TRBV2 with TRBJ1-6, with D possibly matching TRBD1 (5 bases). The CDR3 consists of 18 residues. From germline, CDR1 is SNHLY and CDR2 FYNNEI. Trimming cost V 8 bases and J 2 bases, with 22 bases left between them. The CDR3 reads CASCLRGGMGPYNSPLHF. The CDR3 coding sequence is TGTGCCAGCTGTTTGCGTGGGGGAATGGGGCCCTATAATTCACCCCTCCACTTT.

This clonotype was detected many times. The chain combines TRBV12-3 or TRBV12-4 with TRBJ1-2; D is possibly TRBD1 (6 bases). This CDR3 contains 12 residues. The V gene lost 4 bases and the J gene lost 5 bases, with 8 bases spanning the gap. The CDR3: CASSYGQYGYTF. The DNA of the CDR3 is TGTGCCAGCAGTTACGGACAGTATGGCTACACCTTC.

Ten or more counts support this clonotype. This sequence joins TRBV5-1 and TRBJ2-7; no reliable D call. The V gene lost 2 bases and the J gene lost 2 bases, with 11 bases spanning the gap. The germline CDR1 and CDR2 sequences are SGHRS and YFSETQ. CDR3 length: 14 residues. This CDR3 is CASSLIDGPYEQYF. The CDR3 region has the DNA TGCGCCAGCAGCTTAATTGACGGACCCTACGAGCAGTACTTC.

This clonotype was recorded at least ten times. The rearrangement joins TRBV29-1 to TRBJ1-2; D might be TRBD1 (6 bases). V was cut by 7 bases and J by 4 bases, with 22 bases left in between. The CDR3 is 15 amino acids. Germline CDR1 and CDR2: SQVTM and ANQGSEA. The CDR3 DNA reads TGCAGCGCCCGGACAGACTCTGATGTGTTCTATGGCTACACCTTC. This encodes CSARTDSDVFYGYTF.

This clonotype was detected many times. The chain has TRBV19 and TRBJ2-2; D unresolved. Germline V gives CDR1 LNHDA, CDR2 SQIVND (reference sequence). Trimming shortened V by 3 bases and J by 5 bases, and 7 bases separated the two germline ends. This CDR3 region has 13 residues. The CDR3 protein is CASSIVETGELFF. The CDR3 coding sequence is TGTGCCAGTAGTATTGTCGAAACCGGGGAGCTGTTTTTT. Based on the CDR3 plus reference TRBV19 and TRBJ2-2, the full variable domain is DGGITQSPKYLFRKEGQNVTLSCEQNLNHDAMYWYRQDPGQGLRLIYYSQIVNDFQKGDIAEGYSVSREKKESFPLTVTSAQKNPTAFYLCASSIVETGELFFGEGSRLTVL.

This clonotype was counted ten times or more. V is TRBV24-1 and J is TRBJ1-2; 7 bases match TRBD1. The CDR3 totals 14 residues. V gave up 3 bases and J gave up 6 bases; unmatched junction bases: 6. Per the germline V gene, CDR1 is KGHDR and CDR2 is SFDVKD. This CDR3 reads CATSDPDRSHGYTF. CDR3 coding DNA: TGTGCCACCAGTGATCCGGACAGGTCCCATGGCTACACCTTC.

A remark on this clonotype: This sequence may be a read error, since a much larger clone differs from it by one base. This chain joins TRBV7-9 and TRBJ1-1, with D hard to call. This CDR3 contains 10 residues. Looked up from germline, CDR1 is SEHNR and CDR2 is FQNEAQ (reference sequence). The DNA of the CDR3 is TGTGCCGGCAGCTCCGGCGGAGCTTTCTTT. This translates into CAGSSGGAFF.

A few counts support this clonotype. The rearrangement uses TRBV4-3 and TRBJ2-1; D is uncertain. Per germline, CDR1 LGHNA and CDR2 YSLEER. Trimming cost V 1 base and J 1 base, with 11 bases left between them. CDR3 size: 16 residues. The CDR3 here is CASSQVAPPSYNEQFF. The DNA of the CDR3 is TGCGCCAGCAGCCAAGTGGCCCCGCCATCCTACAATGAGCAGTTCTTC.

This clonotype was seen repeatedly, ten times or more. This chain connects TRBV20-1 to TRBJ1-4, with D possibly matching TRBD1 (6 bases). The germline V gene has CDR1 DFQATT and CDR2 SNEGSKA (reference sequence). The V end was cut by 3 bases, the J end by 9 bases, with 14 bases between. The CDR3 length is 13 residues. In DNA form, the CDR3 reads TGCAGTGCTAGGAGAGGGGGGGCCCAAAAACTGTTTTTT. The encoded protein is CSARRGGAQKLFF.

This clonotype was found many times. The chain combines TRBV6-1 with TRBJ1-4; 8 nucleotides line up with TRBD1. V lost 6 bases to trimming and J lost 7 bases; unmatched junction nucleotides: 7. CDR1 is MNHNS and CDR2 is SASEGT in the germline V gene. This CDR3 region has 14 residues. The DNA for the CDR3 is TGTGCCAGCAGCCCTCAGGGGGCGGGTGAAAAACTGTTTTTT. Translation gives CASSPQGAGEKLFF.

This clonotype came up many times. The chain couples TRBV5-1 to TRBJ2-7; 8 bases map to TRBD2. The germline CDR1 and CDR2 sequences are SGHRS and YFSETQ. The CDR3 runs 16 residues. J lost 5 bases, V lost 0 bases, and 10 bases had no gene match. CDR3 in DNA: TGCGCCAGCAGCTTGGATGTTAGCGGGGCCTTCGACGAGCAGTACTTC. Translation: CASSLDVSGAFDEQYF.

This clonotype was seen repeatedly, ten times or more. This rearrangement joins TRBV20-1 to TRBJ1-5, with 7 bases aligning to TRBD1. Germline CDR1 is DFQATT and CDR2 is SNEGSKA (reference sequence). This CDR3 has 14 amino acids. Trimming at V came to 3 bases and at J to 7 bases, leaving 9 bases not matched to a gene. CDR3 bases: TGCAGTGCTAGCCCTACAGGGGAATTGCAGCCCCAGCATTTT. It yields the protein CSASPTGELQPQHF.

This clonotype was found many times. V gene TRBV5-6 combines with J gene TRBJ1-2; D possibly corresponds to TRBD1 (5 bases). There are 14 residues in the CDR3. Trimming removed 3 bases at V and 1 base at J, with 10 bases between. CDR1 and CDR2 from the germline V gene are SGHDT and YYEEEE. The CDR3 DNA reads as TGTGCCAGCAGCTGGGTAGACAGTAACTATGGCTACACCTTC. It is translated as CASSWVDSNYGYTF.

The chain couples TRBV24-1 to TRBJ2-3; 7 nucleotides align to TRBD1. The CDR3 length is 14 residues. CDR1 is KGHDR and CDR2 is SFDVKD in the germline V gene. CDR3 in DNA: TGTGCTCCCGCCGGGACAGTAAGCACAGATACGCAGTATTTT. As protein: CAPAGTVSTDTQYF.